This T cell receptor (beta chain) is drawn from a study of blood T cell repertoires in COVID-19. Study as a whole: Acute and convalescent COVID-19 specimens originated in the United States, Italy and Spain. Nucleic acid was either cDNA or gDNA, and it came from T cells, B-cell-depleted T cells, or PBMCs.

Original handling: Scientists estimated how many nucleated cells there were by amplifying reference gene primers. Profiled with immunoSEQ multiplex PCR; TCRdb holds only in-frame clones, not every one. The DNA gave D and trimming, while V, J and clone size come from that table. Of about 280,000 clones listed, around 89% are singletons. Per the germline V gene, CDR1 is LNHDA and CDR2 is SQIVND (reference sequence). This CDR3 is 17 amino acids long. V was shortened by 4 bases and J by 0 bases, with 19 bases between the two germline ends. The genes are TRBV19 and TRBJ2-7, with TRBD2 as a possible D gene (7 bases). Material: peripheral blood. This TCR came from a man between 40 and 49 years old with acute or convalescent COVID-19. CDR3 bases: TGTGCCAGTAGTACCACCTTGAGGGGGGGGTCCTCCTACGAGCAGTACTTC. It is translated as CASSTTLRGGSSYEQYF.